This T cell receptor beta chain derives from a study of beta chain features in type 1 diabetes. The germline V gene encodes CDR1 GTSNPN and CDR2 SVGIG (reference sequence). This CDR3 has 13 residues. V trimming: 3 bases; J trimming: 4 bases; junction bases outside the gene matches: 3. Investigators reverse transcribed all isolated RNA, so they sequenced expressed TCRB transcripts. The protocol was immunoSEQ multiplex PCR, while the TCRdb copy is restricted to in-frame clones and leaves out a portion. The sample lists about 350,000 clones; 15% to 20% were seen once. This TCR was sampled from a woman between 18 and 29 years old in good health. Sequenced: naive CD4+ T cells from blood. The chain combines TRBV30 with TRBJ2-5; 9 positions match TRBD1. CDR3 sequence (DNA): TGTGCCTGGAGAGGGACAGGGAGAGAGACCCAGTACTTC. Encoded protein: CAWRGTGRETQYF.